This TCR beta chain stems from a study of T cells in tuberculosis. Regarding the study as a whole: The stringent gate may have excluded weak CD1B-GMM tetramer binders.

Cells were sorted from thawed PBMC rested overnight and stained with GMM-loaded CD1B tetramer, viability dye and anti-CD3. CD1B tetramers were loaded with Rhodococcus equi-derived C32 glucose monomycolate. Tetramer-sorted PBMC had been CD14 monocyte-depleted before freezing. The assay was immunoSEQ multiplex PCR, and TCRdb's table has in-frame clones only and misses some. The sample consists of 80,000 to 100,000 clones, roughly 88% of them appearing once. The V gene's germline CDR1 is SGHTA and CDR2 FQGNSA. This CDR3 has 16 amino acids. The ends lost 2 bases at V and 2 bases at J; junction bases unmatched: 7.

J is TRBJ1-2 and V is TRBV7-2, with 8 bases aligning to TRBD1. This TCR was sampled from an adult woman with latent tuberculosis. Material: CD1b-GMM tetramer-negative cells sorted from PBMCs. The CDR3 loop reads CASSLTSRTGNYGYTF. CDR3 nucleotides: TGTGCCAGCAGCTTAACTTCTCGGACAGGGAACTATGGCTACACCTTC.